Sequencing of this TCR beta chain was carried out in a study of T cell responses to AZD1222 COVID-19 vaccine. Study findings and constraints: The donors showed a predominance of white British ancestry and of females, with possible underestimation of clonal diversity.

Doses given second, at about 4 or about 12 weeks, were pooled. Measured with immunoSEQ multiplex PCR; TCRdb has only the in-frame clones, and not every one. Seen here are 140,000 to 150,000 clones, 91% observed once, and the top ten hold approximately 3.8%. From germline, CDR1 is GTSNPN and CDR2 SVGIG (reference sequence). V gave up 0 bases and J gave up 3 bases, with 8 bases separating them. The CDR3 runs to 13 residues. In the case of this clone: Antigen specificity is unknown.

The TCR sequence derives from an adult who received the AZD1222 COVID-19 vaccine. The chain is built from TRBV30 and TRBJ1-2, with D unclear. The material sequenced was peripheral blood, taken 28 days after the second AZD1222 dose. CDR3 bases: TGTGCCTGGAGTGTCATGGCGGACTATGGCTACACCTTC. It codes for CAWSVMADYGYTF. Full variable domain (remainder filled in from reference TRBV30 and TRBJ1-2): SQTIHQWPATLVQPVGSPLSLECTVEGTSNPNLYWYRQAAGRGLQLLFYSVGIGQISSEVPQNLSASRPQDRQFILSSKKLLLSDSGFYLCAWSVMADYGYTFGSGTRLTVV.